These 24 T cell receptor beta chains were sequenced from one sample in a study of cytomegalovirus exposure and HLA in healthy donors. Researchers ran the PCR with 60 Vbeta and 13 Jbeta primers. Assay used: immunoSEQ multiplex PCR; TCRdb lists only in-frame clones, some missing. The sample yields around 150,000 clones, 65% to 85% seen once. Sequencing was carried out using PBMCs. The source of these receptors is a woman between 18 and 29 years old in good health and CMV-seronegative.

This clone was counted a single time. The rearrangement joins TRBV6-5 to TRBJ1-1; tentative D call: TRBD1 (5 bases). Germline CDR1 reads MNHEY; CDR2 reads SVGAGI. The CDR3 length is 15 residues. The V end was cut by 0 bases, the J end by 2 bases, with 10 bases between. As DNA, the CDR3 is TGTGCCAGCAGTTACTCCGACAGATTTAACACTGAAGCTTTCTTT. This encodes CASSYSDRFNTEAFF.

CDR3 DNA sequence: TGTGCCAGCAGCTCGACAGGGGTCAGGGATACTGAAGCTTTCTTT. This codes for CASSSTGVRDTEAFF. The chain joins TRBV7-9 to TRBJ1-1; 8 bases are shared with TRBD1. The V and J ends lost 4 bases and 5 bases, in that order; junction bases with no gene match: 9. The CDR3 loop spans 15 amino acids. CDR1 SEHNR and CDR2 FQNEAQ come from the germline V gene (reference sequence).

The chain links TRBV15 to TRBJ1-4; a weak D match, TRBD1 (5 bases). V was trimmed by 0 bases and J by 6 bases, leaving 11 bases between them. The CDR3 consists of 15 residues. Germline V gene lookup returns CDR1 LNHNV and CDR2 YYDKDF (reference sequence). This chain's CDR3 is CATSRDTGDDEKLFF. CDR3 nucleotides: TGTGCCACCAGCAGAGATACGGGGGACGATGAAAAACTGTTTTTT.

This chain joins TRBV18 and TRBJ1-1; D is undetermined. Looked up from germline, CDR1 is KGHSH and CDR2 is LQKENI. This CDR3 is 12 amino acids long. V was clipped by 3 bases and J by 5 bases, with 7 bases between them. CDR3 sequence: CASSPSQTEAFF. The CDR3 DNA is TGTGCCAGCTCACCCAGTCAGACTGAAGCTTTCTTT.

The chain recombines TRBV4-2 with TRBJ1-3, with TRBD1 as a possible D gene (5 bases). Germline V gene lookup returns CDR1 LGHNA and CDR2 YNFKEQ. The CDR3 totals 21 residues. Trimming pared 0 bases from V and 0 bases from J, leaving 24 bases between. The CDR3 sequence: CASSQDNGRMQGRFSGNTIYF. CDR3 bases: TGTGCCAGCAGCCAAGATAACGGCCGTATGCAGGGTCGTTTCTCTGGAAACACCATATATTTT.

This sequence joins TRBV28 and TRBJ2-1; 7 bases are a match to TRBD2. The trim removed 4 bases at V and 6 bases at J, leaving 9 bases unmatched. Germline lookup yields CDR1 MDHEN and CDR2 SYDVKM. The CDR3 is 15 amino acids. In DNA, the CDR3 is TGTGCCAGCAGTTCCGGTGCGGGGGTGGCCAATGAGCAGTTCTTC. It codes for CASSSGAGVANEQFF.

The gene calls are TRBV5-1 and TRBJ1-2; D gene ambiguous. Germline V CDR1 and CDR2: SGHRS, YFSETQ. CDR3 length equals 15 residues. V lost 0 bases and J 5 bases, leaving 14 bases between the germline ends. CDR3 residues: CASSLDALAGYGYTF. In DNA, the CDR3 is TGCGCCAGCAGCTTGGACGCCCTCGCCGGGTATGGCTACACCTTC.

The chain uses TRBV7-9 and TRBJ1-5; 9 bases agree with TRBD1. The CDR3 has 15 amino acids. CDR1 is SEHNR and CDR2 is FQNEAQ in the germline V gene (reference sequence). The V and J ends lost 5 bases and 1 base, in that order; junction bases with no gene match: 3. The CDR3 spells CASSAQGASNQPQHF. The CDR3 nucleotides read TGTGCCAGCAGCGCACAGGGGGCCAGCAATCAGCCCCAGCATTTT.

The V gene is TRBV11-2, the J gene TRBJ2-5; TRBD2 agrees at 9 bases. Per the germline V gene, CDR1 is SGHAT and CDR2 is FQNNGV. The trim removed 5 bases at V and 2 bases at J, leaving 9 bases unmatched. The CDR3 loop spans 16 amino acids. The CDR3 sequence is CASSPPRLAAQETQYF. The DNA for the CDR3 is TGTGCCAGCAGCCCCCCGAGACTAGCGGCTCAAGAGACCCAGTACTTC.

The rearrangement links TRBV5-8 to TRBJ2-7; 7 bases match TRBD1. Trimming cost V 0 bases and J 0 bases; bases outside gene matches: 6. In germline, CDR1 is SGHTS, CDR2 YDEGEE. CDR3 size: 16 residues. In DNA form, the CDR3 reads TGTGCCAGCAGCTTGGAGGACAGGATTTTCTCCTACGAGCAGTACTTC. This gives the protein CASSLEDRIFSYEQYF.

The V gene is TRBV2, the J gene TRBJ2-1; D might be TRBD2 (5 bases). Germline V gives CDR1 SNHLY, CDR2 FYNNEI. The CDR3 totals 13 residues. V dropped 7 bases and J dropped 9 bases, with 16 bases sitting between them. The CDR3 DNA reads as TGTGCCAGCACCCAACGGGGTTTTTCTGAGCAGTTCTTC. Protein: CASTQRGFSEQFF.

V gene TRBV4-2 combines with J gene TRBJ1-5; 10 nucleotides line up with TRBD1. Trimming removed 8 bases from V and 2 bases from J; junction bases left unmatched: 0. CDR3 length: 13 residues. Looked up from germline, CDR1 is LGHNA and CDR2 is YNFKEQ. The CDR3 protein is CASGTGGNQPQHF. CDR3 nucleotides: TGTGCCAGCGGGACAGGGGGCAATCAGCCCCAGCATTTT.

The chain recombines TRBV28 with TRBJ1-1; TRBD1 might be the D (5 bases). This CDR3 contains 16 residues. Germline CDR1 reads MDHEN; CDR2 reads SYDVKM. V was trimmed by 5 bases and J by 1 base, leaving 17 bases between them. CDR3 sequence: CASSPPMTVKNTEAFF. CDR3 nucleotides: TGTGCCAGCAGTCCCCCGATGACAGTGAAGAACACTGAAGCTTTCTTT.

The rearrangement joins TRBV9 to TRBJ2-2, with TRBD1 matching 8 bases. The germline V gene has CDR1 SGDLS and CDR2 YYNGEE. The CDR3 runs 15 residues. V lost 2 bases, J lost 5 bases, and 5 bases stayed unmatched. Here the CDR3 reads CASSVQGAGTGELFF. Written as DNA, the CDR3 is TGTGCCAGCAGCGTGCAGGGGGCGGGGACCGGGGAGCTGTTTTTT.

V gene TRBV5-4 combines with J gene TRBJ1-1, with D uncertain. CDR3 length equals 13 residues. V lost 2 bases and J 2 bases, leaving 7 bases between the germline ends. CDR1 and CDR2 (germline): SGHNT, YYREEE (reference sequence). The CDR3 nucleotides read TGTGCCAGCAGCTTCACGGGAAACACTGAAGCTTTCTTT. Encoded protein: CASSFTGNTEAFF.

The chain joins TRBV27 to TRBJ2-3; tentative D call: TRBD2 (6 bases). The germline gives CDR1 MNHEY, CDR2 SMNVEV (reference sequence). CDR3 length: 14 amino acids. V lost 7 bases and J 2 bases, leaving 13 bases between the germline ends. CDR3 amino acids: CASKGRRVTDTQYF. Here the CDR3 DNA reads TGTGCCAGCAAGGGGAGGAGGGTCACAGATACGCAGTATTTT.

The chain uses TRBV28 and TRBJ1-2, with 7 bases identical to TRBD1. The germline gives CDR1 MDHEN, CDR2 SYDVKM. The CDR3 runs 12 residues. V was pared by 5 bases and J by 8 bases, with 5 bases of the junction left unmatched. The CDR3 spells CASSINRGGYTF. CDR3 bases: TGTGCCAGCAGTATAAACAGGGGCGGCTACACCTTC.

CDR3 protein: CASSIGQRYNSPLHF. The CDR3, as DNA: TGTGCCAGCAGCATAGGACAGCGCTATAATTCACCCCTCCACTTT. The rearrangement uses TRBV7-9 and TRBJ1-6, with D maybe TRBD1 (6 bases). The CDR3 is 15 residues long. V was clipped by 5 bases and J by 3 bases, with 11 bases between them. Germline loops: CDR1 SEHNR, CDR2 FQNEAQ (reference sequence).

The chain recombines TRBV5-5 with TRBJ2-7; weak D call: TRBD1 (5 bases). Trimming shortened V by 2 bases and J by 6 bases, and 9 bases separated the two germline ends. This CDR3 contains 12 residues. CDR1 and CDR2 (germline): SGHKS, YYEKEE (reference sequence). CDR3 loop: CASSFRDGEQYF. The DNA of the CDR3 is TGTGCCAGCAGCTTCAGGGATGGCGAGCAGTACTTC.

The chain carries TRBV11-2 and TRBJ2-7, with D possibly matching TRBD2 (6 bases). The V end lost 0 bases, the J end lost 4 bases, and 7 bases lay between the germline ends. The CDR3 is 13 residues long. From germline, CDR1 is SGHAT and CDR2 FQNNGV. The DNA for the CDR3 is TGTGCCAGCAGCTTAGAGCGGGGTTACGAGCAGTACTTC. Translated, it gives CASSLERGYEQYF.

The rearrangement links TRBV9 to TRBJ1-1; maybe TRBD1 (6 bases). The CDR3 sequence is 19 residues long. The V end lost 0 bases, the J end lost 0 bases, and 21 bases lay between the germline ends. The germline CDR1 and CDR2 sequences are SGDLS and YYNGEE. CDR3 bases: TGTGCCAGCAGCGTAGGGGGGAGACAGGAATACGTCCTGAACACTGAAGCTTTCTTT. Residues: CASSVGGRQEYVLNTEAFF.

The chain is built from TRBV15 and TRBJ2-3; 7 bases agree with TRBD1. The V gene's germline CDR1 is LNHNV and CDR2 YYDKDF (reference sequence). The CDR3 consists of 16 residues. The trim removed 5 bases at V and 2 bases at J, leaving 10 bases unmatched. CDR3 protein: CATSVETGSFTDTQYF. CDR3 sequence (DNA): TGTGCCACCAGCGTCGAGACAGGGTCTTTCACAGATACGCAGTATTTT.

The rearrangement uses TRBV11-2 and TRBJ1-1, with D tentatively TRBD1 (5 bases). This CDR3 comprises 13 residues. V was pared by 3 bases and J by 4 bases, with 9 bases between. Germline V CDR1 and CDR2: SGHAT, FQNNGV. The CDR3 DNA reads TGTGCCAGCAGCTTTTGGGGGGTCACTGAAGCTTTCTTT. Translating gives CASSFWGVTEAFF.

The rearrangement uses TRBV10-1 and TRBJ2-3; no definite D call. The CDR3 contains 15 residues. Between the trimmed V and J ends, which lost 3 bases and 1 base, there was a span of 11 bases. From germline, CDR1 is WNHNN and CDR2 SYGVQD (reference sequence). The CDR3 here is CASSDQFPRTDTQYF. CDR3 sequence (DNA): TGCGCCAGCAGTGATCAGTTTCCCCGCACAGATACGCAGTATTTT.